This T cell receptor (beta chain) was recorded in a study of regulatory T cells in long-lasting Graves disease. Trimming left V 5 bases short and J 6 bases short, with 17 bases between. This CDR3 has 14 residues. Germline CDR1 reads MGHDK; CDR2 reads SYGVNS. Assembly of TCR beta libraries relied on iRepertoire HTBI primers together with Arm-PCR of CDR3 regions. The authors' processing: Identified segments across samples numbered just over 60 TRBV and roughly 15 TRBJ. TCRdb recomputed calls from the multiplex PCR reads with MiXCR, one row per CDR3 protein. In this record, the V and J calls reflect TCRdb's handling and not the investigators' own analysis. The table shows roughly 510,000 distinct CDR3 sequences, with about 16% occurring only once. This clonotype was picked up a small number of times. Time point in this sample: newly diagnosed GD, antithyroid drugs for less than 3 months. Extracted PBMC RNA gave rise to the TCR library. Peripheral blood, about 8.8 milliliters of it, was drawn into EDTA tubes.

These data were also reused for a study on T cells in Graves' hyperthyroidism and ophthalmopathy.

The rearrangement joins TRBV25-1 to TRBJ2-7; D gene uncertain. Source: peripheral blood mononuclear cells (PBMCs), taken at new diagnosis, from a patient treated with antithyroid drugs. The sequence was obtained from a man between 18 and 35 years old with Graves disease. CDR3 amino acids: CASSPQVSVGEQYF. The DNA of the CDR3 is TGTGCCAGCAGTCCTCAGGTCTCAGTCGGCGAGCAGTACTTC.